This T cell receptor (beta chain) was obtained from a study of cytomegalovirus exposure and HLA in healthy donors. Trimming cost V 7 bases and J 5 bases; bases outside gene matches: 5. This CDR3 region has 13 residues. Germline assignment: CDR1 MDHEN and CDR2 SYDVKM. The study ran its PCR with 60 Vbeta and 13 Jbeta primers. Only in-frame clones appear in the TCRdb table, and some are missing; sequencing was by immunoSEQ multiplex PCR. Altogether fewer than 140,000 clones are present, 70% to 80% being singletons, with the ten largest covering about 3.6%. Material for sequencing was PBMCs. The receptor comes from a man in his sixties in good health and CMV-seronegative. This rearrangement joins TRBV28 to TRBJ2-4, with 7 positions matching TRBD2. The CDR3 reads CASMRGMENIQYF. The CDR3 DNA reads TGTGCCAGCATGCGGGGGATGGAAAACATTCAGTACTTC.